The 18 T cell receptor beta chains below all came from one sample that was sequenced in a study of blood T cell repertoires in COVID-19. The protocol was immunoSEQ multiplex PCR, while the TCRdb copy is restricted to in-frame clones and leaves out a portion. The table shows fewer than 90,000 clones, with approximately 73% occurring only once. Material for sequencing was peripheral blood. The receptors were sampled from a man aged 60 to 69 with COVID-19, enrolled during active disease.

DNA of the CDR3: TGTGCCAGCAGTCAAAACACTGAAGCTTTCTTT. Protein: CASSQNTEAFF. This rearrangement joins TRBV12-3 or TRBV12-4 to TRBJ1-1, with D unresolved. The CDR3 runs 11 residues. V was shortened by 5 bases and J by 2 bases, with 3 bases between the two germline ends.

Only one count was recorded for this clone. The V and J genes are TRBV14 and TRBJ2-3; TRBD1 matches 8 bases. CDR3 length: 14 residues. The V and J ends lost 7 bases and 4 bases, in that order; junction bases with no gene match: 7. Germline V gives CDR1 SGHDN, CDR2 FVKESK. The chain's CDR3 is CASTAKDRADTQYF. DNA for the CDR3: TGTGCCAGCACCGCCAAGGACAGGGCAGATACGCAGTATTTT.

This clone was counted once. The chain employs TRBV2 and TRBJ2-3; 7 positions agree with TRBD1. Germline assignment: CDR1 SNHLY and CDR2 FYNNEI. This CDR3 is built from 11 residues. Trimming took 9 bases from V and 6 from J; bases not matched to a gene: 3. CDR3 amino acids: CASLTGDTQYF. The CDR3 DNA reads as TGTGCCAGTTTGACAGGGGATACGCAGTATTTT.

This clone occurred many times. DNA of the CDR3: TGTGCCAGCAGCTTAGCGCGTGTTGAAGCTTTCTTT. Its translation is CASSLARVEAFF. The genes are TRBV11-2 and TRBJ1-1; D is undetermined. From germline, CDR1 is SGHAT and CDR2 FQNNGV. The CDR3 contains 12 residues. The V gene lost 1 base and the J gene lost 7 bases, with 7 bases spanning the gap.

This clone was picked up one time. The genes are TRBV4-1 and TRBJ1-4; D is unresolved. The V end lost 1 base, the J end lost 15 bases, and 15 bases lay between the germline ends. The germline V gene has CDR1 MGHRA and CDR2 YSYEKL. CDR3 length: 13 amino acids. CDR3 sequence: CASSQGPSKAVFF. The CDR3 region has the DNA TGCGCCAGCAGCCAAGGACCGTCGAAAGCGGTGTTTTTT.

The chain recombines TRBV6-5 with TRBJ1-2; 7 nucleotides match TRBD1. Germline V gene data show CDR1 as MNHEY and CDR2 as SVGAGI. After removal of 10 bases from V and 12 bases from J, the junction contained 8 bases not matched to a gene. CDR3 length: 10 amino acids. CDR3 coding DNA: TGTGCCACGGGACAGCCTTTGAACACCTTC. This translates into CATGQPLNTF.

The CDR3 DNA sequence: TGCAGCGTTGATCAAGGGGGGGGTCAGCCCCAGCATTTT. It specifies CSVDQGGGQPQHF. The chain is built from TRBV29-1 and TRBJ1-5; TRBD1 might be the D (6 bases). Trimming stripped 3 bases from V and 6 bases from J, with 12 bases between. The CDR3 totals 13 residues. Germline V gene data show CDR1 as SQVTM and CDR2 as ANQGSEA. The variable domain in full, completed from reference TRBV29-1 and TRBJ1-5, reads SAVISQKPSRDICQRGTSLTIQCQVDSQVTMMFWYRQQPGQSLTLIATANQGSEATYESGFVIDKFPISRPNLTFSTLTVSNMSPEDSSIYLCSVDQGGGQPQHFGDGTRLSIL.

This chain connects TRBV7-9 to TRBJ2-3, with unresolved D. Germline CDR1 SEHNR, CDR2 FQNEAQ (reference sequence). V was shortened by 3 bases and J by 5 bases, with 9 bases between the two germline ends. The CDR3 contains 13 residues. The CDR3 coding sequence is TGTGCCAGCAGCTTCACACCGGGAGATACGCAGTATTTT. It is translated as CASSFTPGDTQYF. The variable domain in full, with the rest retrieved from reference TRBV7-9 and TRBJ2-3, is DTGVSQNPRHKITKRGQNVTFRCDPISEHNRLYWYRQTLGQGPEFLTYFQNEAQLEKSRLLSDRFSAERPKGSFSTLEIQRTEQGDSAMYLCASSFTPGDTQYFGPGTRLTVL.

In this sample, this clone turned up a few times. In nucleotides, the CDR3 is TGTGCCAGTAGTATGTTAGCGCAGAGCTCCTACAATGAGCAGTTCTTC. This encodes CASSMLAQSSYNEQFF. V is TRBV19 and J is TRBJ2-1, with D possibly TRBD2 on 5 matching bases. Per germline, CDR1 LNHDA and CDR2 SQIVND (reference sequence). This CDR3 region has 16 residues. With 3 bases removed from V and 0 bases from J, the gap between germline ends came to 12 bases.

V gene TRBV9 combines with J gene TRBJ2-3; the D gene is possibly TRBD2 (5 bases). The CDR3 runs to 14 residues. V was cut by 4 bases and J by 3 bases, with 12 bases left in between. CDR1 and CDR2 (germline): SGDLS, YYNGEE. The CDR3 protein is CASSTRPGTDTQYF. CDR3 sequence (DNA): TGTGCCAGCAGCACCCGGCCGGGGACAGATACGCAGTATTTT.

The CDR3 is CASSRAGDGANVLTF. The CDR3 region has the DNA TGCGCCAGCAGCCGAGCGGGGGACGGGGCCAACGTCCTGACTTTC. The rearrangement links TRBV4-1 to TRBJ2-6; TRBD2 matches at 8 bases. Germline V gives CDR1 MGHRA, CDR2 YSYEKL. With V trimmed by 4 bases and J by 4 bases, 3 bases remained unmatched. This CDR3 spans 15 amino acids.

This clone was counted only a few times. This chain uses TRBV18 with TRBJ1-5; D is possibly TRBD1 (6 bases). CDR1 is KGHSH, CDR2 LQKENI, per germline. The CDR3 consists of 14 residues. V shed 5 bases and J shed 5 bases, with 13 bases lying between them. CDR3 region: CASSETGADQPQHF. The CDR3 nucleotides read TGTGCCAGCTCAGAGACAGGAGCGGATCAGCCCCAGCATTTT.

The V call is TRBV7-3, the J call TRBJ2-1; 7 bases are shared with TRBD2. V was clipped by 1 base and J by 7 bases; unmatched bases: 13. Germline V CDR1 and CDR2: SGHTA, FQGTGA. The CDR3 sequence is 17 residues long. CDR3 sequence reads: CASSLRGGTGGENEQFF. The DNA for the CDR3 is TGTGCCAGCAGCTTAAGAGGTGGAACGGGAGGCGAAAATGAGCAGTTCTTC.

A few counts support this clone. The gene calls are TRBV24-1 and TRBJ2-1, with D perhaps matching TRBD2 (6 bases). Germline V CDR1 and CDR2: KGHDR, SFDVKD. Trimming took off 1 base at V and 4 bases at J, with 10 bases between the two ends. CDR3 size: 15 residues. CDR3 DNA sequence: TGTGCCACCAGTGATTTCCTAGCGTCATACAATGAGCAGTTCTTC. Translating gives CATSDFLASYNEQFF.

J is TRBJ2-5 and V is TRBV7-3, with TRBD2 identical over 7 bases. Germline values: CDR1 SGHTA, CDR2 FQGTGA. This CDR3 contains 17 residues. The V and J ends lost 5 bases and 2 bases, in that order; junction bases with no gene match: 14. The CDR3 protein is CASSLFTSDTLQETQYF. In DNA, the CDR3 is TGTGCCAGCAGCCTGTTCACTAGCGATACATTACAAGAGACCCAGTACTTC.

Concerning this clone: At one boundary the junction diverges from the germline segment, which might be a read error. The chain is built from TRBV13 and TRBJ1-1; 7 bases agree with TRBD1. The germline CDR1 and CDR2 sequences are PRHDT and FYEKMQ (reference sequence). This CDR3 contains 12 residues. CDR3 DNA sequence: TGTGCCAGCAGCCTAGGGACAGCAGAAGCTTTCTTT. Protein product: CASSLGTAEAFF.

The genes are TRBV7-9 and TRBJ2-1; 8 bases are shared with TRBD1. Per the germline V gene, CDR1 is SEHNR and CDR2 is FQNEAQ (reference sequence). V lost 4 bases, J lost 7 bases, and 6 bases stayed unmatched. The CDR3 sequence is 14 residues long. The CDR3 protein is CASSSGQGLNEQFF. The CDR3 DNA sequence: TGTGCCAGCAGCTCCGGACAGGGCCTTAATGAGCAGTTCTTC.

There are a few counts of this clone. Other nucleotide sequences in the sample specify the same CDR3. The chain employs TRBV19 and TRBJ1-1, with D possibly being TRBD1 (6 bases). Trimming pared 4 bases from V and 1 base from J, leaving 13 bases between. Germline V gene lookup returns CDR1 LNHDA and CDR2 SQIVND (reference sequence). The CDR3 loop spans 15 amino acids. For the CDR3, the DNA is TGTGCCAGTAGTACTCCGGGACATAAGAACACTGAAGCTTTCTTT. Its translation is CASSTPGHKNTEAFF.